This T cell receptor (beta chain) comes out of a study of spatial heterogeneity in lung cancer. In the study overall: Detected sequences consistently included more beta-chain ones than alpha-chain ones. There were, on average, more than nine raw-read appearances for each unique TCR and UMI combination.

The germline V gene encodes CDR1 DFQATT and CDR2 SNEGSKA (reference sequence). The CDR3 covers 14 residues. V was trimmed by 0 bases and J by 4 bases, leaving 10 bases between them. The time point here: sample taken at primary tumor resection. Whole RNA from tumor, nontumor lung or frozen PBMC was sequenced unsorted. Patients with untreated early-stage non-small cell lung cancer, numbering 72, were the donors. Every cDNA TCR molecule received its own unique molecular identifier. TCRdb redid the calling of the 5' RACE reads with MiXCR, one entry per CDR3 protein. The data hold about 92,000 distinct CDR3 sequences, with less than 15% observed a single time. This clonotype was observed many times.

The starting material was PBMCs, obtained at surgery. V and J are TRBV20-1 and TRBJ1-5; unclear D gene. This sequence was found in a male donor with early-stage non-small cell lung cancer. The CDR3 coding sequence is TGCAGTGCTAGAGATCTCGACGGTAATCAGCCCCAGCATTTT. Translating gives CSARDLDGNQPQHF.